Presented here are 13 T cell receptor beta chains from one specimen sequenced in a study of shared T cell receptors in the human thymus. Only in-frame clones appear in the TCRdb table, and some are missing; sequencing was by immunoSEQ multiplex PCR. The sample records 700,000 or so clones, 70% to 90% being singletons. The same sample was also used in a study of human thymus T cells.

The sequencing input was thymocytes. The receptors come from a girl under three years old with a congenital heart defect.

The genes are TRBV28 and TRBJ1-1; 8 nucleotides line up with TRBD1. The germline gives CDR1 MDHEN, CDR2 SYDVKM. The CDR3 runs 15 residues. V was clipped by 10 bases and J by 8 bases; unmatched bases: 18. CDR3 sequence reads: CATSYRGATTLEAFF. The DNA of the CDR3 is TGTGCCACCTCCTACAGGGGGGCTACCACTTTAGAAGCTTTCTTT. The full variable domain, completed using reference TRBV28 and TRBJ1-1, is DVKVTQSSRYLVKRTGEKVFLECVQDMDHENMFWYRQDPGLGLRLIYFSYDVKMKEKGDIPEGYSVSREKKERFSLILESASTNQTSMYLCATSYRGATTLEAFFGQGTRLTVV.

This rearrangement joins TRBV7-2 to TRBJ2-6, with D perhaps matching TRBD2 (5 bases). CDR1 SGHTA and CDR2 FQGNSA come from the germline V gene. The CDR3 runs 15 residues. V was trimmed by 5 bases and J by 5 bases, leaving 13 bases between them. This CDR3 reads CASSQPEGWANVLTF. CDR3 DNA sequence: TGTGCCAGCAGCCAACCTGAGGGCTGGGCCAACGTCCTGACTTTC.

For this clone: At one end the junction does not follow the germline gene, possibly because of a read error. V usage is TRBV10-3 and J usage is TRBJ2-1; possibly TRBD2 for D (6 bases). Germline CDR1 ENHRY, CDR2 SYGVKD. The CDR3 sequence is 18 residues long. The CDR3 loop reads CAISEEGGPDNPYNEQFF. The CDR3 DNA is TGTGCCATAAGTGAGGAAGGAGGGCCAGACAATCCCTACAATGAGCAGTTCTTC.

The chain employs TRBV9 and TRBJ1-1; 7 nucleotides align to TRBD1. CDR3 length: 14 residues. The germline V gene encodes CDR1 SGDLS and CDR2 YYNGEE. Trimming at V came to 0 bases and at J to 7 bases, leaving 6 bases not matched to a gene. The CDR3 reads CASSVGINRGEAFF. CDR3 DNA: TGTGCCAGCAGCGTAGGCATCAACAGGGGTGAAGCTTTCTTT.

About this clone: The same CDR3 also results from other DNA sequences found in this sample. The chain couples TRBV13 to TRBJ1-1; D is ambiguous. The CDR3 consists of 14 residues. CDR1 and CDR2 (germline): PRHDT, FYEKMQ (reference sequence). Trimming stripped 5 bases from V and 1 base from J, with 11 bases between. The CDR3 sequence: CASSQEQENTEAFF. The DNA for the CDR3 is TGTGCCAGCAGCCAGGAACAAGAGAACACTGAAGCTTTCTTT.

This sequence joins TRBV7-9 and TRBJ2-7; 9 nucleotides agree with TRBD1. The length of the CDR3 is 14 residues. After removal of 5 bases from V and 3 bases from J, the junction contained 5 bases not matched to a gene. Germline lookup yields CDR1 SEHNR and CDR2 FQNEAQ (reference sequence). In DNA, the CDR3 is TGTGCCAGCAGCAAGGGACAGGGAATCTACGAGCAGTACTTC. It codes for CASSKGQGIYEQYF.

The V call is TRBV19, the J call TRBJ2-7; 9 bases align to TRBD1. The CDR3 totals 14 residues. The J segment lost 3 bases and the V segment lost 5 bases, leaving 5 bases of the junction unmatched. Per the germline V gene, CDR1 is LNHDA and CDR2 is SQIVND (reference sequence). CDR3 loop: CASSFRDRVYEQYF. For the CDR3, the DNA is TGTGCCAGTAGTTTCCGGGACAGGGTCTACGAGCAGTACTTC.

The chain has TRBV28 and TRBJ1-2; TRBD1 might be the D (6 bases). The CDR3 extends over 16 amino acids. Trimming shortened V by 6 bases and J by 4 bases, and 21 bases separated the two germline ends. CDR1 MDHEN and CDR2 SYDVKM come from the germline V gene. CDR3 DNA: TGTGCCAGCAGCCTCAACTCCGGGACAAGAGGCTATGGCTACACCTTC. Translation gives CASSLNSGTRGYGYTF.

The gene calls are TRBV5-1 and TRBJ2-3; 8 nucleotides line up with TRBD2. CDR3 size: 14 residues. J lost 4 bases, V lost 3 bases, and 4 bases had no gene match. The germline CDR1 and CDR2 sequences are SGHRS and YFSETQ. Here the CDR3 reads CASSWGLVADTQYF. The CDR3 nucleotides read TGCGCCAGCAGCTGGGGACTAGTTGCAGATACGCAGTATTTT. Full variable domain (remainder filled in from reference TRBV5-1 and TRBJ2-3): KAGVTQTPRYLIKTRGQQVTLSCSPISGHRSVSWYQQTPGQGLQFLFEYFSETQRNKGNFPGRFSGRQFSNSRSEMNVSTLELGDSALYLCASSWGLVADTQYFGPGTRLTVL.

CDR3 residues: CGPVEGQYF. In DNA form, the CDR3 reads TGTGGGCCCGTGGAGGGCCAGTACTTC. This chain connects TRBV7-2 to TRBJ2-5; maybe TRBD2 (6 bases). This CDR3 region has 9 residues. Germline CDR1 reads SGHTA; CDR2 reads FQGNSA. The full variable domain, completed using reference TRBV7-2 and TRBJ2-5, is GAGVSQSPSNKVTEKGKDVELRCDPISGHTALYWYRQSLGQGLEFLIYFQGNSAPDKSGLPSDRFSAERTGGSVSTLTIQRTQQEDSAVYLCGPVEGQYFGPGTRLLVL.

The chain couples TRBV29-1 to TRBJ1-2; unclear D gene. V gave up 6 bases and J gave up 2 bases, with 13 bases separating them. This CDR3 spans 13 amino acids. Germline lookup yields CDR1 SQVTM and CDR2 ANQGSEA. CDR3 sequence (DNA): TGCAGCGTCGCGCATGGCGGCAACTATGGCTACACCTTC. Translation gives CSVAHGGNYGYTF.

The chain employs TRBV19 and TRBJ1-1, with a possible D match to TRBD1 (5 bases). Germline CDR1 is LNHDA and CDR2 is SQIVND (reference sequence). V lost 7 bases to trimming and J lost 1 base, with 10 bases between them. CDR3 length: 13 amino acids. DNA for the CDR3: TGTGCCAGTAAGGACGGGGGGAACACTGAAGCTTTCTTT. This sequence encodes CASKDGGNTEAFF.

The CDR3 reads CASSATGQPGDGYTF. DNA for the CDR3: TGTGCCAGCAGTGCAACGGGACAGCCGGGGGATGGCTACACCTTC. This rearrangement joins TRBV27 to TRBJ1-2, with TRBD1 matching over 7 bases. Germline assignment: CDR1 MNHEY and CDR2 SMNVEV (reference sequence). This CDR3 contains 15 residues. J gave up 6 bases and V 5 bases, and 12 bases lay outside the gene matches.